These 4 T cell receptor beta chains were all obtained from the same sample, sequenced in a study of monozygotic twins with inflammatory bowel disease. From its re-call of the 5' RACE reads, TCRdb lists each CDR3 protein once, without DNA. The sample holds about 160,000 distinct CDR3 sequences. Sequenced sample: blood. The receptors were gathered from a human donor with ulcerative colitis or Crohn's disease, or a healthy co-twin of an affected twin (not recorded which).

The gene calls are TRBV24-1 and TRBJ2-4; TCRdb's D call, TRBD2, is unchecked because there is no DNA. The germline V gene has CDR1 KGHDR and CDR2 SFDVKD. There are 17 residues in the CDR3. The CDR3 region is CATSDSGTSGTKNIQYF.

The V call is TRBV5-1, the J call TRBJ2-1; TCRdb reports TRBD2, a call that lacks DNA to check it against. This CDR3 region has 15 residues. Germline V CDR1 and CDR2: SGHRS, YFSETQ. CDR3 loop: CASSAGTTPYNERFF.

The J gene is TRBJ2-5, the V gene TRBV14; TCRdb indicates TRBD2, and absent DNA this call remains unverified. The CDR3 contains 19 residues. CDR1 and CDR2 from the germline V gene are SGHDN and FVKESK. The CDR3 reads CASSQDGPGTSGILGTQYF.

The J gene is TRBJ2-3, the V gene TRBV2. Per germline, CDR1 SNHLY and CDR2 FYNNEI. CDR3 length: 16 residues. The CDR3 protein is CASSVGRFASTDTQYF.